The T cell receptor (beta chain) under discussion was sequenced for a study of T cell responses to AZD1222 COVID-19 vaccine. Study-wide context: Samples with a second dose at about 4 or about 12 weeks were pooled together. Study-level points and caveats: Spike-spanning, vaccine-associated CD4 TCRs were dominant at 160-218 and 743-854. Regions left unmutated in variants are reportedly the target of nearly half of spike-specific TCRs. A rise in Spike-specific TCR breadth and depth followed two AZD1222 doses.

Clones were sequenced by immunoSEQ multiplex PCR, and TCRdb holds only the in-frame ones, with some missing. Of around 100,000 clones in the sample, about nine tenths were seen once. Worth noting for this clone: The antigen is undetermined.

The CDR3 has 12 amino acids. V was shortened by 8 bases and J by 2 bases, with 9 bases between the two germline ends. Germline V gene lookup returns CDR1 KGHSH and CDR2 LQKENI. This TCR was sampled from an adult in good health. The chain uses TRBV18 and TRBJ1-1; possibly TRBD1 for D (6 bases). The sample in question was peripheral blood, obtained on day 0 of AZD1222 vaccination. The CDR3 here is CASRQANTEAFF. CDR3 sequence (DNA): TGTGCCAGCCGACAGGCTAACACTGAAGCTTTCTTT.